The TCR beta chain under discussion was sequenced for a study of T cells in Graves' hyperthyroidism and ophthalmopathy (dated by TCRdb to about 2019). Regarding the study in general: Peripheral blood samples were taken at the time of initial diagnosis, prior to any treatment. To identify distinguishing TCR V-J signatures, a discovery cohort of 100 or so patients was used, comprising roughly 45 with Graves' ophthalmopathy and some 60 with stable Graves' hyperthyroidism. Whether ophthalmopathy could be predicted prospectively was tested in an independent validation cohort made up of roughly 19 hyperthyroidism patients plus 17 patients who later progressed to ophthalmopathy. The 100 or so discovery patients were divided at random into training and test sets in a 7:3 ratio. The study also compared thyroid tissue and blood T-cell repertoires from more than 5 Graves' hyperthyroidism patients. Once sampling was done, hyperthyroidism patients were given methimazole at a starting dose of 30 mg daily, whereas ophthalmopathy patients were given high-dose intravenous methylprednisolone. The paper describes TCR Vbeta CDR3 sequencing of about 140 peripheral blood samples, made up of approximately 40 ophthalmopathy patients, approximately 76 hyperthyroidism patients and 17 progressor patients.

This clonotype was seen ten or more times. Its antigen is unknown. Per-nucleotide qualities are absent, and no much larger clonotype sits a single base away. The CDR3, from cysteine to phenylalanine, totals 14 residues. Only CDR3 DNA is held: 42 bases, read in frame from base 1. CDR1 and CDR2 were assigned from the germline V gene (reference sequence) as SGHKS and YYEKEE. The V end loses 0 bases and the J end loses 7 bases, and a stretch of 11 bases separates them. The TCR beta CDR3 regions were amplified from RNA transcripts. A first-round RT-PCR of the TCR CDR3 used the HTBI primer set with the Qiagen OneStep RT-PCR kit. Libraries were constructed in a second round of multiplex PCR, after which size selection and purification were performed. Sequencing of the libraries was done on an Illumina HiSeq2000 using paired-end 100 bp reads. In the original analysis: Raw data were processed with SOAPnuke, discarding reads with adapters, uncalled bases, mean Phred below 15, or no exact constant-primer or identifier match. COPE v1.2.5 was used to merge the high-quality paired reads, and each unique nucleotide sequence was defined as a clonotype. MiTCR v1.1 was used to align the clonotypes against IMGT TRBV, TRBD and TRBJ reference segments. The analysis included only V-J combinations with a frequency above 0.0001, which together covered around 99% of the repertoires. The TCS score was defined as F50 (clonal expansion) divided by E x V (chaos), with BLOSUM62-based TCRdist calculated between CDR3 peptides within each V-J. Welch's t-statistics and random forest reduced 514 V-J features to 13, which were used in a naive Bayes classifier (R e1071). The public reads were quality trimmed at Q25 with fastp and then assembled into clones with MiXCR by TCRdb, keeping productive beta chains. Rows merge per CDR3 protein into single entries with the most common DNA and genes. TCRdb, not the original authors, processed these V and J calls. The sample has some 400,000 distinct CDR3 sequences on record, approximately 15% of them singletons. The top ten constitute about 11% of the sample.

Graves' hyperthyroidism was defined as stable when no progression to ophthalmopathy occurred over 18 months of follow-up. The hyperthyroidism patients were between 18 and 65 years old and newly diagnosed, with a disease duration of less than 2 months. The study excluded patients with uncontrolled infections, other autoimmune diseases, pregnancy or lactation. Diagnoses were based on clinical symptoms, serum thyroxine and TRAb, thyroid ultrasound and orbital computed tomography. PBMCs were isolated from 10 ml of fresh peripheral blood by Ficoll-Paque density gradient centrifugation. Trizol reagent was used to extract total RNA, and RNA quality was then checked on an Agilent 2100 Bioanalyzer. Overall results and qualifications from the work: In validation, the model predicted progression to ophthalmopathy with about 71% sensitivity and around 72% specificity, a median of around six months before onset. Most expanded thyroid clonotypes (frequency above 0.001) were also found in blood, which suggests that blood repertoires may mirror thyroid immune responses. No statistical method was used to fix the sample size in advance, and group allocation was not hidden from the investigators. In cross-validation, a model built on a 13 V-J signature told ophthalmopathy apart from stable hyperthyroidism with approximately 90% sensitivity and about 81% specificity, and in testing the same model reached 80%/75%.

The sequenced material came from blood. The chain is encoded by TRBV5-5 joined to TRBJ1-5; TRBD1 could be the D gene, as 5 bases match. The receptor was derived from a woman aged 60 to 75 with Graves' hyperthyroidism. The DNA sequence follows: TGTGCCAGCAGCTTGGGGGGGGTTGGGCAGCCCCAGCATTTT. Its coded protein is CASSLGGVGQPQHF.